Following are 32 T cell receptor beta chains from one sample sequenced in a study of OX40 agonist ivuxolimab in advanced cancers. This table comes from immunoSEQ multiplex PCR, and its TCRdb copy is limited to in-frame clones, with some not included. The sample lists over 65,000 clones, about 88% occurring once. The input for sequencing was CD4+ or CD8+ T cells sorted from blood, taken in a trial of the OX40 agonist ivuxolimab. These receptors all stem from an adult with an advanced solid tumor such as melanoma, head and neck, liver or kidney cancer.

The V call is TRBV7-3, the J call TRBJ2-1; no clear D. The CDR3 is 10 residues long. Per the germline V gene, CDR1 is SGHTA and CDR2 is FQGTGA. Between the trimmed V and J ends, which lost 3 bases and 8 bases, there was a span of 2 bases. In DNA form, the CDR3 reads TGTGCCAGCAGCTTGGATGAGCAGTTCTTC. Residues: CASSLDEQFF.

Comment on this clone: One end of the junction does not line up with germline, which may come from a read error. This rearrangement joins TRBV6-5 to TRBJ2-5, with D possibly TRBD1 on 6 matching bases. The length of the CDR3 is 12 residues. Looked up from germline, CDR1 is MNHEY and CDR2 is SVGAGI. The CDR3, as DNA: TGTGCCAGCAGTCCAGGGGCAGGGACCCGGTACTTC. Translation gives CASSPGAGTRYF.

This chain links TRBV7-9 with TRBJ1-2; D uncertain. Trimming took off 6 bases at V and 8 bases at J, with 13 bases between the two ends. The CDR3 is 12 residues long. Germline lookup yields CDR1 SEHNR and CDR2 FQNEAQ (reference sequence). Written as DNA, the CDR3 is TGTGCCAGCAGGAACGGGAGGGAGGGCTACACCTTC. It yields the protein CASRNGREGYTF. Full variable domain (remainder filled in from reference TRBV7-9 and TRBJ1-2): DTGVSQNPRHKITKRGQNVTFRCDPISEHNRLYWYRQTLGQGPEFLTYFQNEAQLEKSRLLSDRFSAERPKGSFSTLEIQRTEQGDSAMYLCASRNGREGYTFGSGTRLTVV.

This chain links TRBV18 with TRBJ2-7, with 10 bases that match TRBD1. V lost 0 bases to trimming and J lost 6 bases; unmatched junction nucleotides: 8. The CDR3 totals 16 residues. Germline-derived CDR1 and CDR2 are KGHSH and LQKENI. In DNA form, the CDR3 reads TGTGCCAGCTCACCACCCGGGACAGGGGTTTTTGGCGAGCAGTACTTC. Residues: CASSPPGTGVFGEQYF.

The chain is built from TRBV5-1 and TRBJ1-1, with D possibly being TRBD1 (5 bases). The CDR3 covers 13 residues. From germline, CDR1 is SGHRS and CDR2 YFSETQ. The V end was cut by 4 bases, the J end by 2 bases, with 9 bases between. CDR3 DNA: TGCGCCAGCAGCCCGGGACCTAACACTGAAGCTTTCTTT. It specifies CASSPGPNTEAFF. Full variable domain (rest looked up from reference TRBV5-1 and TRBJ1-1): KAGVTQTPRYLIKTRGQQVTLSCSPISGHRSVSWYQQTPGQGLQFLFEYFSETQRNKGNFPGRFSGRQFSNSRSEMNVSTLELGDSALYLCASSPGPNTEAFFGQGTRLTVV.

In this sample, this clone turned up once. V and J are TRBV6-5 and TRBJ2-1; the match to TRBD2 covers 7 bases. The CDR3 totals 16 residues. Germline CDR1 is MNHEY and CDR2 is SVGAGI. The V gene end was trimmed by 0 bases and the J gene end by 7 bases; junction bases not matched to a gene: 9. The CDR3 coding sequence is TGTGCCAGCAGTTACTCGAATGGGAGGGCCGGAAATGAGCAGTTCTTC. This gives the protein CASSYSNGRAGNEQFF.

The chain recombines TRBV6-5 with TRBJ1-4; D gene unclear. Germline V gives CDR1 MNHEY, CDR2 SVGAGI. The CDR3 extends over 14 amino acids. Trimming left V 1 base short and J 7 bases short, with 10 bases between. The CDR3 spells CASSYFARGEKLFF. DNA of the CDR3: TGTGCCAGCAGTTACTTTGCCCGGGGTGAAAAACTGTTTTTT.

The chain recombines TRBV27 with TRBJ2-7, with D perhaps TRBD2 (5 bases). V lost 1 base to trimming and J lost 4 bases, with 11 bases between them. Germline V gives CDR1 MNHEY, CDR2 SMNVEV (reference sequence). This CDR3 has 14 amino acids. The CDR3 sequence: CASSLLGSEYEQYF. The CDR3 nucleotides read TGTGCCAGCAGTTTATTGGGGAGTGAATACGAGCAGTACTTC.

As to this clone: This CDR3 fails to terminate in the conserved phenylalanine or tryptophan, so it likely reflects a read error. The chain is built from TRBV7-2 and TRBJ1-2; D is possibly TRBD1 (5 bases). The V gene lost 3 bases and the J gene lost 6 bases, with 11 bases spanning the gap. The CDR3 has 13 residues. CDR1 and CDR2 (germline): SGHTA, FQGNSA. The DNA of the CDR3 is TGTGCCAGCAGCTTTCTTCGAGGGGATGGCTACACCCTC. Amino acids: CASSFLRGDGYTL.

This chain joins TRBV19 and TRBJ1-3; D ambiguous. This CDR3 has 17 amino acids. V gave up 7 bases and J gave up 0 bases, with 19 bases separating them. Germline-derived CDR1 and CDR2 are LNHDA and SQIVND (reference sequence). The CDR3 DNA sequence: TGTGCCAGTAAAAATAGGACCGATCTCGCCTCTGGAAACACCATATATTTT. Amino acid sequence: CASKNRTDLASGNTIYF.

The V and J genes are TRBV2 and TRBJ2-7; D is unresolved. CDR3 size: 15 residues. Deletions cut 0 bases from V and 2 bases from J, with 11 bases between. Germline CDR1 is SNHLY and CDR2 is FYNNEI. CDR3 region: CASSEALSLAYEQYF. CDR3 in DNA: TGTGCCAGCAGTGAAGCGCTTAGTCTAGCCTACGAGCAGTACTTC. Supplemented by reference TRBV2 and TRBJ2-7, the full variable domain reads EPEVTQTPSHQVTQMGQEVILRCVPISNHLYFYWYRQILGQKVEFLVSFYNNEISEKSEIFDDQFSVERPDGSNFTLKIRSTKLEDSAMYFCASSEALSLAYEQYFGPGTRLTVT.

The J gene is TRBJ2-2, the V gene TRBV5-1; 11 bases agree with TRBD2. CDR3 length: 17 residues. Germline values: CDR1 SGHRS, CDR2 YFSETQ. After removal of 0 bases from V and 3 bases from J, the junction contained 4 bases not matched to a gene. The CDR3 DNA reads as TGCGCCAGCAGCTTGGGCCTAGCGGGAGGATACACCGGGGAGCTGTTTTTT. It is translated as CASSLGLAGGYTGELFF.

The CDR3, as DNA: TGTGCCAGCAGTTTAAGAGGCAGGTGGAATGAGCAGTTCTTC. This codes for CASSLRGRWNEQFF. The chain carries TRBV28 and TRBJ2-1; D is unresolved. Germline CDR1 reads MDHEN; CDR2 reads SYDVKM. The CDR3 contains 14 residues. The V and J ends lost 2 bases and 7 bases respectively, with 12 bases between them.

CDR3 region: CASSEAAGGGNQPQHF. Here the CDR3 DNA reads TGTGCCAGCAGTGAAGCAGCGGGGGGAGGCAATCAGCCCCAGCATTTT. The chain couples TRBV6-1 to TRBJ1-5; a weak D match, TRBD1 (5 bases). V lost 0 bases, J lost 2 bases, and 11 bases lay in between. Germline V gene data show CDR1 as MNHNS and CDR2 as SASEGT. The CDR3 loop spans 16 amino acids.

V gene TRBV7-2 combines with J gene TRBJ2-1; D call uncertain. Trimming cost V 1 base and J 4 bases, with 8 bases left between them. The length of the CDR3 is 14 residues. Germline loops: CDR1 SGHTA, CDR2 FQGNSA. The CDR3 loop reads CASSLDYGYNEQFF. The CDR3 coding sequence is TGTGCCAGCAGCTTAGACTACGGGTACAATGAGCAGTTCTTC.

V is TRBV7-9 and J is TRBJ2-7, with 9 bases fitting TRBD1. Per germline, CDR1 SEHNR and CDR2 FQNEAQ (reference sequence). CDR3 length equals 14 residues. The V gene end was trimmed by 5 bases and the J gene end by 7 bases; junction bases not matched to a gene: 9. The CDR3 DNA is TGTGCCAGCAGCCTAAAACAGGGGGCGTGGGAGCAGTACTTC. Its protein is CASSLKQGAWEQYF.

The CDR3 DNA is TGTGCCAGCAGCTTGTATCAGGGCACCGGGGAGCTGTTTTTT. It encodes CASSLYQGTGELFF. V and J are TRBV7-3 and TRBJ2-2, with a possible D match to TRBD1 (5 bases). There are 14 residues in the CDR3. The germline V gene has CDR1 SGHTA and CDR2 FQGTGA. The V end was cut by 3 bases, the J end by 4 bases, with 9 bases between. Full variable domain (remainder filled in from reference TRBV7-3 and TRBJ2-2): GAGVSQTPSNKVTEKGKYVELRCDPISGHTALYWYRQSLGQGPEFLIYFQGTGAADDSGLPNDRFFAVRPEGSVSTLKIQRTERGDSAVYLCASSLYQGTGELFFGEGSRLTVL.

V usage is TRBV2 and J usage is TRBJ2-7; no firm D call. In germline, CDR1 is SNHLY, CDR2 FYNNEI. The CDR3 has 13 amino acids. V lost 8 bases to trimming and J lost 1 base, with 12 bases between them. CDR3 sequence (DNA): TGTGCCAGCCGAGACGGAAATTCCTACGAGCAGTACTTC. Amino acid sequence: CASRDGNSYEQYF.

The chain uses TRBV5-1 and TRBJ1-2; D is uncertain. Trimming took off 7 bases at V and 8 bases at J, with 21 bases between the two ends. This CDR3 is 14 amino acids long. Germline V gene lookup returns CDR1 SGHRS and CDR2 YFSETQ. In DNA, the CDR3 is TGCGCCAGCGGATCTTCCCCGGGTCTTGAGGGCTACACCTTC. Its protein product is CASGSSPGLEGYTF.

The CDR3 spells CASSLGTRNTEAFF. The DNA of the CDR3 is TGTGCCAGCAGCTTGGGCACCCGGAACACTGAAGCTTTCTTT. The chain employs TRBV5-6 and TRBJ1-1, with D uncertain. The CDR3 has 14 residues. Germline V gives CDR1 SGHDT, CDR2 YYEEEE. Trimming stripped 0 bases from V and 1 base from J, with 7 bases between.

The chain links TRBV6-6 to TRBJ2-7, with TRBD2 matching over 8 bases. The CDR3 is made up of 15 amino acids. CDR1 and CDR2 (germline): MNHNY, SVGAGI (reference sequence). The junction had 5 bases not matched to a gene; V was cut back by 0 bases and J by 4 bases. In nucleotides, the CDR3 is TGTGCCAGCAGTTACTCGGGTAGCGGGAAGTACGAGCAGTACTTC. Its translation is CASSYSGSGKYEQYF.

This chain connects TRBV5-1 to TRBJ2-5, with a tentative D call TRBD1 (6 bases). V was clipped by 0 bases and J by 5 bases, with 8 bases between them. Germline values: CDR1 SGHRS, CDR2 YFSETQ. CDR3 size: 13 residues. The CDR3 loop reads CASSLGQAETQYF. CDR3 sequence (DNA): TGCGCCAGCAGCTTGGGACAGGCTGAGACCCAGTACTTC.

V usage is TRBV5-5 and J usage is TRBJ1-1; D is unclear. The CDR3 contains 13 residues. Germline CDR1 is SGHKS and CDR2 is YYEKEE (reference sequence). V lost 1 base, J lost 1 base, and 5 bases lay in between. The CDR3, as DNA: TGTGCCAGCAGCTTGTTCGGGAACACTGAAGCTTTCTTT. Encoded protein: CASSLFGNTEAFF.

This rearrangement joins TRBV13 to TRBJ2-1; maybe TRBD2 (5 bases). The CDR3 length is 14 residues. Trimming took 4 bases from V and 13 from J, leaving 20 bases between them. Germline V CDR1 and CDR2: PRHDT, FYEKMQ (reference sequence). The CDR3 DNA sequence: TGTGCCAGCAGCTCCCGAGGGCAGCGCGGAATTCAGTTCTTC. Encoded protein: CASSSRGQRGIQFF.

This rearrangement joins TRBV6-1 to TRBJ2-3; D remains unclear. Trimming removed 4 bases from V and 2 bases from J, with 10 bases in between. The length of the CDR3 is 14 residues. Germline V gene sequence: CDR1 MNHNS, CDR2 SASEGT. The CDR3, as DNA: TGTGCCAGCAGTGCGAAAACCAACACAGATACGCAGTATTTT. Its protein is CASSAKTNTDTQYF.

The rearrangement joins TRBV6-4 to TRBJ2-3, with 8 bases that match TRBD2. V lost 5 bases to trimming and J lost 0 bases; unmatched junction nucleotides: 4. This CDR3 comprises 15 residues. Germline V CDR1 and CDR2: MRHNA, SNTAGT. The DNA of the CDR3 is TGTGCCAGCAGTACTAGCGGAGTTAGCACAGATACGCAGTATTTT. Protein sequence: CASSTSGVSTDTQYF.

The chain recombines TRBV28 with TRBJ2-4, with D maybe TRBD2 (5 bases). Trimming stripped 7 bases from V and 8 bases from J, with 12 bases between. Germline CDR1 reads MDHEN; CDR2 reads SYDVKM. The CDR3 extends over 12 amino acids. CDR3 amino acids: CASTGTRDIQYF. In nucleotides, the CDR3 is TGTGCCAGCACGGGAACAAGAGACATTCAGTACTTC.

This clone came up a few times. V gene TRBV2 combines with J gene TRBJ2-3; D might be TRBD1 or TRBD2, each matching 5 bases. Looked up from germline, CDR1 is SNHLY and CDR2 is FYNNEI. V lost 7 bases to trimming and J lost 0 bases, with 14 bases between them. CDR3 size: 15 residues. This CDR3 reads CASTGTGISTDTQYF. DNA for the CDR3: TGTGCCAGCACCGGGACGGGTATTAGCACAGATACGCAGTATTTT. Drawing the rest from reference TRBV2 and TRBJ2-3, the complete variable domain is EPEVTQTPSHQVTQMGQEVILRCVPISNHLYFYWYRQILGQKVEFLVSFYNNEISEKSEIFDDQFSVERPDGSNFTLKIRSTKLEDSAMYFCASTGTGISTDTQYFGPGTRLTVL.

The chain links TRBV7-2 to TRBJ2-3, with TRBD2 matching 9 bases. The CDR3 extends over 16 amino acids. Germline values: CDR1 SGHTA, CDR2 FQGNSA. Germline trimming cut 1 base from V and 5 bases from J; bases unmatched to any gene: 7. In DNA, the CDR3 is TGTGCCAGCAGCTTAGTTGGAGCGGGAGGCGGAGATACGCAGTATTTT. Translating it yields CASSLVGAGGGDTQYF.

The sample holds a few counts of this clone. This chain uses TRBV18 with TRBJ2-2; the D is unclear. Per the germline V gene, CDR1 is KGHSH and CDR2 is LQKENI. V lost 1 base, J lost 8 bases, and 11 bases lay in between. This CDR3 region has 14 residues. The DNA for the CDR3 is TGTGCCAGCTCACCACAAGAAGATGGGGGGGAGCTGTTTTTT. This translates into CASSPQEDGGELFF.

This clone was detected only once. CDR3 loop: CASSLDARGTEAFF. For the CDR3, the DNA is TGTGCCAGCAGCTTAGATGCCAGGGGCACTGAAGCTTTCTTT. This chain uses TRBV11-2 with TRBJ1-1; perhaps TRBD1 as D (6 bases). The germline V and J ends were trimmed by 0 bases and 4 bases, with 9 bases remaining between them. Germline V CDR1 and CDR2: SGHAT, FQNNGV. The CDR3 sequence is 14 residues long. Drawing the rest from reference TRBV11-2 and TRBJ1-1, the complete variable domain is EAGVAQSPRYKIIEKRQSVAFWCNPISGHATLYWYQQILGQGPKLLIQFQNNGVVDDSQLPKDRFSAERLKGVDSTLKIQPAKLEDSAVYLCASSLDARGTEAFFGQGTRLTVV.

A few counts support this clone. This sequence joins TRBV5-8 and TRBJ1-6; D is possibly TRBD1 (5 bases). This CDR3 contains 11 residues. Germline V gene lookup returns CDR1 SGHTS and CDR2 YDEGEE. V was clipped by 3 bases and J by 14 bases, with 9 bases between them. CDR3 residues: CASSSLGALHF. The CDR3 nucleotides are TGTGCCAGCAGCTCGTTAGGGGCCCTCCACTTT.